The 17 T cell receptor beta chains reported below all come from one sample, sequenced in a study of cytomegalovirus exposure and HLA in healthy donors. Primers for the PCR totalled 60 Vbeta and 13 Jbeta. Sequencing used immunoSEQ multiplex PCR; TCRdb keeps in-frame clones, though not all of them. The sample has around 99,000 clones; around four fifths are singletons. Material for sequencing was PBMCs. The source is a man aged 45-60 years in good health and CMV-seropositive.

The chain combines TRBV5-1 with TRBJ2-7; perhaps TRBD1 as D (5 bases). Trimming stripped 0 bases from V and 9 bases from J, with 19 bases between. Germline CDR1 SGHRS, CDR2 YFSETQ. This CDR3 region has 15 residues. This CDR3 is CASSLGQGPYIGQYF. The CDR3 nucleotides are TGCGCCAGCAGCTTGGGGCAGGGTCCTTACATAGGGCAGTACTTC.

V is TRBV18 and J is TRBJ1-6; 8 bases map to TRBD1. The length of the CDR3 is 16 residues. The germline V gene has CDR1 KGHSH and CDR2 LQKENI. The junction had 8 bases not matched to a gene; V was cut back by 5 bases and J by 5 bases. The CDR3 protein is CASSTASGGNNSPLHF. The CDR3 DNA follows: TGTGCCAGCTCAACCGCCTCAGGGGGCAATAATTCACCCCTCCACTTT. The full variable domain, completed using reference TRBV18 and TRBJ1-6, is NAGVMQNPRHLVRRRGQEARLRCSPMKGHSHVYWYRQLPEEGLKFMVYLQKENIIDESGMPKERFSAEFPKEGPSILRIQQVVRGDSAAYFCASSTASGGNNSPLHFGNGTRLTVT.

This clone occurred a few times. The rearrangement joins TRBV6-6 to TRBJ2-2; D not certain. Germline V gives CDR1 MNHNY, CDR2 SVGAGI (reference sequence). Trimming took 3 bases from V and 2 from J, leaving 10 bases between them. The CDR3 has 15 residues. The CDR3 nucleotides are TGTGCCAGCAGTTATATGACTGCTAACACCGGGGAGCTGTTTTTT. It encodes CASSYMTANTGELFF.

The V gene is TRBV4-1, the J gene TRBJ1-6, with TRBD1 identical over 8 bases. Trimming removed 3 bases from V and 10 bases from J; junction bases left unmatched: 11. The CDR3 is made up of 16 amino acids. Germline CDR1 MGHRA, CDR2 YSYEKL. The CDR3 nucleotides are TGCGCCAGCAGCCATGCCCCGGGACAGGTGAGGTCACCCCTCCACTTT. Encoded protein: CASSHAPGQVRSPLHF.

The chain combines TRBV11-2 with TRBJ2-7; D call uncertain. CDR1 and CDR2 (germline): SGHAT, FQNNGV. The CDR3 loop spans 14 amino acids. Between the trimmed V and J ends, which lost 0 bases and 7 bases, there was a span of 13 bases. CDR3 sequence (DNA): TGTGCCAGCAGCTTAGATTACCAGACTCCTGAGCAGTACTTC. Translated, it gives CASSLDYQTPEQYF.

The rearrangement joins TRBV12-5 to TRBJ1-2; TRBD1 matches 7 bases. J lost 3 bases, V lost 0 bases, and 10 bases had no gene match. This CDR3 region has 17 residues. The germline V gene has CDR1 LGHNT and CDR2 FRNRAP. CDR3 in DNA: TGTGCTAGTGGTTTGGTACCAAATGGGGGGACAGACTATGGCTACACCTTC. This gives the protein CASGLVPNGGTDYGYTF.

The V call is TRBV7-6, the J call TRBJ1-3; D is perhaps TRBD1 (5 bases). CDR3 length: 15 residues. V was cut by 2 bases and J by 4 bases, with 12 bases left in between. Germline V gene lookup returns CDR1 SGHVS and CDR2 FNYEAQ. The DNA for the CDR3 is TGTGCCAGCAGCTTACAGGGTTCAACCGGAAACACCATATATTTT. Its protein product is CASSLQGSTGNTIYF.

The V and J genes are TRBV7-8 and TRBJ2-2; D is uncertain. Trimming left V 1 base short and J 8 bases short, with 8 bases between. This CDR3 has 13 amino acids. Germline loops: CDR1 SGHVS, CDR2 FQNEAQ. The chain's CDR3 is CASSLGLSGELFF. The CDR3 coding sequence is TGTGCCAGCAGCTTAGGACTTTCTGGGGAGCTGTTTTTT.

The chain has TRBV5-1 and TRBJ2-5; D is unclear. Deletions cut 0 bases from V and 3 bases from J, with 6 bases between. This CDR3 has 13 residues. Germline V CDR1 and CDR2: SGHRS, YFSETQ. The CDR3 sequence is CASSLAQKETQYF. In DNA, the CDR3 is TGCGCCAGCAGCTTGGCTCAGAAAGAGACCCAGTACTTC.

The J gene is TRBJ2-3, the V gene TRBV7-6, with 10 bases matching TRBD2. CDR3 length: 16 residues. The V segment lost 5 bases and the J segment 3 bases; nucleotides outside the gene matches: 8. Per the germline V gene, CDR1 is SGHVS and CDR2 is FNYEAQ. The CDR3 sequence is CASSKGLASGTDTQYF. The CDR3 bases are TGTGCCAGCAGCAAGGGACTAGCGAGTGGGACAGATACGCAGTATTTT.

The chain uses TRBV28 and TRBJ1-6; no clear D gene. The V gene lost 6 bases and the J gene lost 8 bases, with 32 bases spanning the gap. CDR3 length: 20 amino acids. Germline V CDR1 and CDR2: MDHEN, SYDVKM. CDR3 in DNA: TGTGCCAGCAGCCCCCGTTTCGATTCGTTAGTGGGCCGGGAATATTCACCCCTCCACTTT. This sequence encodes CASSPRFDSLVGREYSPLHF.

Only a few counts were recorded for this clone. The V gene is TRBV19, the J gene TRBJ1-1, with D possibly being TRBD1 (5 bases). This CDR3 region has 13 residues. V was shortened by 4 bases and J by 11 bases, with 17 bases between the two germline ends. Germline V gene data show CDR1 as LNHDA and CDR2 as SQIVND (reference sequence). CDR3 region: CASSKEHRSRAFF. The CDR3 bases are TGTGCCAGTAGTAAGGAGCACAGGTCGAGGGCTTTCTTT.

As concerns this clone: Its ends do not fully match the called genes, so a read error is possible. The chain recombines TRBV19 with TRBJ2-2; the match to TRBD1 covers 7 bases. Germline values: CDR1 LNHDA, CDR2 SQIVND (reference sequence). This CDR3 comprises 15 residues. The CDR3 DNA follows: TGTGCCAGTGGTATAGGGACAGCGAACACCGGGGAGCTGTTTTTT. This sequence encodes CASGIGTANTGELFF.

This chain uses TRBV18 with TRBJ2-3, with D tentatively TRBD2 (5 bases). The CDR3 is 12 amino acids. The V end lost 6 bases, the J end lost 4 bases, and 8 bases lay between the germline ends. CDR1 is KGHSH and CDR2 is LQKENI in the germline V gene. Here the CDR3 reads CASSGVPDTQYF. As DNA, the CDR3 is TGTGCCAGCTCCGGGGTCCCAGATACGCAGTATTTT.

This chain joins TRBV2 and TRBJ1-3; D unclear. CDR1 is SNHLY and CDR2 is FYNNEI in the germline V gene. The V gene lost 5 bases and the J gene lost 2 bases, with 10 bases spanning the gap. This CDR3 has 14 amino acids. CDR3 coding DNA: TGTGCCAGCAGTCCGGGGAGGACTGGAAACACCATATATTTT. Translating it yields CASSPGRTGNTIYF. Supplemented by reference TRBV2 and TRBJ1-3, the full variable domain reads EPEVTQTPSHQVTQMGQEVILRCVPISNHLYFYWYRQILGQKVEFLVSFYNNEISEKSEIFDDQFSVERPDGSNFTLKIRSTKLEDSAMYFCASSPGRTGNTIYFGEGSWLTVV.

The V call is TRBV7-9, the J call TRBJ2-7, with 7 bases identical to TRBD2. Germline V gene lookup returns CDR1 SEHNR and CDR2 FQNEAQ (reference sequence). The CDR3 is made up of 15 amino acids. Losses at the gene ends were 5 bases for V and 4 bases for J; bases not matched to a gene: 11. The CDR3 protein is CASSRWGGDLYEQYF. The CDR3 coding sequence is TGTGCCAGCAGCCGCTGGGGGGGGGACCTATACGAGCAGTACTTC.

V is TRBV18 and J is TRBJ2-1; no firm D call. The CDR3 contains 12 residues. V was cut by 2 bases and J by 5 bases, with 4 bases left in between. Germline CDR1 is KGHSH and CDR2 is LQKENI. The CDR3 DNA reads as TGTGCCAGCTCACCAGTAGACAATGAGCAGTTCTTC. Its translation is CASSPVDNEQFF.